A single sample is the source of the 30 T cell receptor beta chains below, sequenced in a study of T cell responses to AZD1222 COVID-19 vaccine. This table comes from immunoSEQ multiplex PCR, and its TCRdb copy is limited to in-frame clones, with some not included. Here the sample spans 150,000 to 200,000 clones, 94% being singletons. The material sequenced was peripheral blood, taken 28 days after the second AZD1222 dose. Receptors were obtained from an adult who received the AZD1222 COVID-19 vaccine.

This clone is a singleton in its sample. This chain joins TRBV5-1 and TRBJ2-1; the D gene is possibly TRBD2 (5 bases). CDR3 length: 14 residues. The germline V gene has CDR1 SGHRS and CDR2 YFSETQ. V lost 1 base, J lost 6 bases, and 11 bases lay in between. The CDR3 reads CASSLSGVGNEQFF. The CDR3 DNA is TGCGCCAGCAGCTTGAGCGGAGTCGGCAATGAGCAGTTCTTC. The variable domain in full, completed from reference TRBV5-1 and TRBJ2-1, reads KAGVTQTPRYLIKTRGQQVTLSCSPISGHRSVSWYQQTPGQGLQFLFEYFSETQRNKGNFPGRFSGRQFSNSRSEMNVSTLELGDSALYLCASSLSGVGNEQFFGPGTRLTVL.

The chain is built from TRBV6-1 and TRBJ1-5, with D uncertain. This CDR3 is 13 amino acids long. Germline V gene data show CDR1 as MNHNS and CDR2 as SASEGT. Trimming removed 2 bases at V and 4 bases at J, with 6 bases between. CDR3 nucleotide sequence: TGTGCCAGCAGTGAATGGGGTAATCAGCCCCAGCATTTT. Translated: CASSEWGNQPQHF.

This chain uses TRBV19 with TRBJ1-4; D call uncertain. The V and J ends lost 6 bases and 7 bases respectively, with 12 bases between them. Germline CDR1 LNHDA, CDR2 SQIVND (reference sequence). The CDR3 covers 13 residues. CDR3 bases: TGTGCCAGTAGCAAACAGATACTTGAAAAACTGTTTTTT. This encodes CASSKQILEKLFF.

CDR3 loop: CASSARTGGAEKLFF. The CDR3 nucleotides are TGTGCCAGCAGTGCCCGGACAGGGGGTGCGGAAAAACTGTTTTTT. The chain recombines TRBV28 with TRBJ1-4, with 10 positions matching TRBD1. The V gene end was trimmed by 5 bases and the J gene end by 8 bases; junction bases not matched to a gene: 8. The CDR3 contains 15 residues. CDR1 MDHEN and CDR2 SYDVKM come from the germline V gene.

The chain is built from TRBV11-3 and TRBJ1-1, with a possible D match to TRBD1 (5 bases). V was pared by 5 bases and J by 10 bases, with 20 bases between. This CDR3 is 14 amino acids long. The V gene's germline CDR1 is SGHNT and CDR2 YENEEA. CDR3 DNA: TGTGCCAGCAGCCTCCAGGGAGGGGTTCTGGGAGCTTTCTTT. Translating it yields CASSLQGGVLGAFF.

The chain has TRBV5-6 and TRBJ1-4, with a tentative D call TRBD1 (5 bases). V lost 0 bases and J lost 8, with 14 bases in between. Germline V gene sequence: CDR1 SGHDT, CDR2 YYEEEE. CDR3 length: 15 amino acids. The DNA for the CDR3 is TGTGCCAGCAGCTTGGTAAATGGGGGTTACGAAAAACTGTTTTTT. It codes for CASSLVNGGYEKLFF.

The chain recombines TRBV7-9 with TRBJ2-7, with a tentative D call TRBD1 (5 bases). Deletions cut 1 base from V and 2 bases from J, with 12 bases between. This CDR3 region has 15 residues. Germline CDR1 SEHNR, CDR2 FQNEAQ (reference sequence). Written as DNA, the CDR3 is TGTGCCAGCAGCTTAGTTCAGGGAAAGACCTACGAGCAGTACTTC. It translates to CASSLVQGKTYEQYF.

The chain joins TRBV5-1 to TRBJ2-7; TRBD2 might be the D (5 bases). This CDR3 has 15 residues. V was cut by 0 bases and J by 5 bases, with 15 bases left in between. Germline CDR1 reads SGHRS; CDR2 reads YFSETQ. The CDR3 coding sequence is TGCGCCAGCAGCTTGGAGTGGGGAGAAAGCGACGAGCAGTACTTC. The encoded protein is CASSLEWGESDEQYF.

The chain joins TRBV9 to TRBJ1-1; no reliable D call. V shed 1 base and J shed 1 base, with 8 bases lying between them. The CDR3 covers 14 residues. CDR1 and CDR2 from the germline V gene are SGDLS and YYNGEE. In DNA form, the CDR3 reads TGTGCCAGCAGCGTACGGGCCGGGAACACTGAAGCTTTCTTT. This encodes CASSVRAGNTEAFF. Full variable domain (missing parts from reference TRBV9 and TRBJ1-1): DSGVTQTPKHLITATGQRVTLRCSPRSGDLSVYWYQQSLDQGLQFLIQYYNGEERAKGNILERFSAQQFPDLHSELNLSSLELGDSALYFCASSVRAGNTEAFFGQGTRLTVV.

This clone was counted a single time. CDR3 coding DNA: TGTGCCAGCAGCGTGGGACTCCAACAAAATGAGCAGTTCTTC. Amino acid sequence: CASSVGLQQNEQFF. The V gene is TRBV9, the J gene TRBJ2-1; D possibly corresponds to TRBD2 (6 bases). The ends were cut back, 2 bases at V and 7 bases at J, with 13 bases in the middle. The length of the CDR3 is 14 residues. From germline, CDR1 is SGDLS and CDR2 YYNGEE.

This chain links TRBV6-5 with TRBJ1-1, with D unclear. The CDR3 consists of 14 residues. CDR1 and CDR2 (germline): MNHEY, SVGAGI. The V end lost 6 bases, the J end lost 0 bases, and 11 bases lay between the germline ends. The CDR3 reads CASRGFQVNTEAFF. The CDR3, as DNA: TGTGCCAGCAGGGGTTTCCAAGTGAACACTGAAGCTTTCTTT.

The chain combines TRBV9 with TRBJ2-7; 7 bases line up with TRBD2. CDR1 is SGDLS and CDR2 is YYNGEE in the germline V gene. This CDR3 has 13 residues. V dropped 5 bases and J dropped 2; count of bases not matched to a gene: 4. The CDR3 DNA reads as TGTGCCAGCAGTGGGAGGGCTGCCTACGAGCAGTACTTC. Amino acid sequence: CASSGRAAYEQYF.

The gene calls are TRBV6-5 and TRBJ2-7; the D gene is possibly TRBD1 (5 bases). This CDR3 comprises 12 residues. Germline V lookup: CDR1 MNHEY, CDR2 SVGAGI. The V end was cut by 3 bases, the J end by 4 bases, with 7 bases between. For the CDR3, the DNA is TGTGCCAGCAGTTATCAGGGTTACGAGCAGTACTTC. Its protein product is CASSYQGYEQYF.

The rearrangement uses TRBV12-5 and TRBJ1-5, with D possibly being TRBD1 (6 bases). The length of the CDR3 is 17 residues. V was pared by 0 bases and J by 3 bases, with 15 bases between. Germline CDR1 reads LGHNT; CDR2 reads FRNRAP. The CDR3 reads CASGLVAGGRDNQPQHF. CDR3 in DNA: TGTGCTAGTGGTTTGGTAGCGGGGGGGCGGGACAATCAGCCCCAGCATTTT. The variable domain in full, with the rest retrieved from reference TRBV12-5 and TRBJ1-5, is DARVTQTPRHKVTEMGQEVTMRCQPILGHNTVFWYRQTMMQGLELLAYFRNRAPLDDSGMPKDRFSAEMPDATLATLKIQPSEPRDSAVYFCASGLVAGGRDNQPQHFGDGTRLSIL.

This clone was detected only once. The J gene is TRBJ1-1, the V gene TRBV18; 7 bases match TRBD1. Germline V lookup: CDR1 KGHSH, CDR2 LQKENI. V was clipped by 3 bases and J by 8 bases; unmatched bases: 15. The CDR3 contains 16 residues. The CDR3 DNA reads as TGTGCCAGCTCACCGTGGACAGGAACTATCTTGAGAGAAGCTTTCTTT. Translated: CASSPWTGTILREAFF.

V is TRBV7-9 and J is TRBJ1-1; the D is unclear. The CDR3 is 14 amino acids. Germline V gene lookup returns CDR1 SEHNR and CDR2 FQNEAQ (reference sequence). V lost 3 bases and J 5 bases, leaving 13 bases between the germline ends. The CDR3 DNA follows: TGTGCCAGCAGCTTTACCACCATAGCGACTGAAGCTTTCTTT. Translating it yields CASSFTTIATEAFF.

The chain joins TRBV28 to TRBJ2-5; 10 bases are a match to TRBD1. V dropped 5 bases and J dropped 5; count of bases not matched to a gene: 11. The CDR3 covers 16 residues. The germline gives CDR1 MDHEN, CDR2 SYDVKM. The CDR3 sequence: CASSGTGDGFVETQYF. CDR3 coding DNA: TGTGCCAGCAGTGGGACAGGGGATGGATTCGTGGAGACCCAGTACTTC.

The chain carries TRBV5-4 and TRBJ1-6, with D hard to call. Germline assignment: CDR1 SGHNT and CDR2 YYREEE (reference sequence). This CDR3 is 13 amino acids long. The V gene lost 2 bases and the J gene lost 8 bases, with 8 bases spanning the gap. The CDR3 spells CASSFAYDSPLHF. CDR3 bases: TGTGCCAGCAGCTTCGCCTACGATTCACCCCTCCACTTT.

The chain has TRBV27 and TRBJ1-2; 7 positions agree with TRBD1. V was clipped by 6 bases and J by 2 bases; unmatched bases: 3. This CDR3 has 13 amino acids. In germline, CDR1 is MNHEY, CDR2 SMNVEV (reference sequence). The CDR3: CASSWTGNYGYTF. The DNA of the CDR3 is TGTGCCAGCAGCTGGACAGGCAACTATGGCTACACCTTC.

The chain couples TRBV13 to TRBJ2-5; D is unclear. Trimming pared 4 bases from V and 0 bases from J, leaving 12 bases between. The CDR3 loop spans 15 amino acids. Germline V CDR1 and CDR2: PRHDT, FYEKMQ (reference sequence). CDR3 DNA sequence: TGTGCCAGCAGCTCAGTGGGGAAGAACCAAGAGACCCAGTACTTC. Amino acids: CASSSVGKNQETQYF.

The CDR3 sequence: CASSPKVTEAFF. The CDR3 DNA is TGTGCCAGCAGTCCAAAAGTCACTGAAGCTTTCTTT. This chain connects TRBV6-6 to TRBJ1-1, with no clear D. The CDR3 is 12 residues long. CDR1 and CDR2 (germline): MNHNY, SVGAGI (reference sequence). Trimming cost V 5 bases and J 4 bases, with 8 bases left between them.

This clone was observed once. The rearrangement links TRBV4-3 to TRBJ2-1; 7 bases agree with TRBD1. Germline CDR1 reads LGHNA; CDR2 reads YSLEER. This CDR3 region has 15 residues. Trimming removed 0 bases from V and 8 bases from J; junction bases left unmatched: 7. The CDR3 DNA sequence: TGCGCCAGCAGCCAAGATCAACAGGGGATCGATGAGCAGTTCTTC. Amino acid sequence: CASSQDQQGIDEQFF.

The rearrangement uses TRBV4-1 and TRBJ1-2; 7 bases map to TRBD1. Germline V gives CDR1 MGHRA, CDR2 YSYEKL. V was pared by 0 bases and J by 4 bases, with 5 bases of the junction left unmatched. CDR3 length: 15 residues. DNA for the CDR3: TGCGCCAGCAGCCAAGATGTCGGGACAGCCTATGGCTACACCTTC. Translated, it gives CASSQDVGTAYGYTF.

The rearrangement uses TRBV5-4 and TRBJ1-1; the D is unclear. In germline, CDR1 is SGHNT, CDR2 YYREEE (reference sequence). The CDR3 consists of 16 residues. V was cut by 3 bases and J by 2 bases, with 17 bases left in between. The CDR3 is CASSSPPLNVNTEAFF. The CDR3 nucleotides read TGTGCCAGCAGCTCCCCGCCCCTAAATGTTAACACTGAAGCTTTCTTT.

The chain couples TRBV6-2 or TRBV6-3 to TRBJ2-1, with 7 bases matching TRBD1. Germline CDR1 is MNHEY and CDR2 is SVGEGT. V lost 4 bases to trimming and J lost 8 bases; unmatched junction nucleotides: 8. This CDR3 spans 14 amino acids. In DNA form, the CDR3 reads TGTGCCAGCAGTTTCCGACAGGGAATGTATGAGCAGTTCTTC. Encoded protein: CASSFRQGMYEQFF.

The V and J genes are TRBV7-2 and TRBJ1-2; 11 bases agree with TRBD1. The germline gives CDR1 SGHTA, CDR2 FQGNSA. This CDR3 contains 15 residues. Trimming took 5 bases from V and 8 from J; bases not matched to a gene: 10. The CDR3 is CASSPHGTGGFGYTF. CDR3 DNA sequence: TGTGCCAGCAGCCCCCATGGGACAGGGGGTTTCGGCTACACCTTC. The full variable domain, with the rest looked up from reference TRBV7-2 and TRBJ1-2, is GAGVSQSPSNKVTEKGKDVELRCDPISGHTALYWYRQSLGQGLEFLIYFQGNSAPDKSGLPSDRFSAERTGGSVSTLTIQRTQQEDSAVYLCASSPHGTGGFGYTFGSGTRLTVV.

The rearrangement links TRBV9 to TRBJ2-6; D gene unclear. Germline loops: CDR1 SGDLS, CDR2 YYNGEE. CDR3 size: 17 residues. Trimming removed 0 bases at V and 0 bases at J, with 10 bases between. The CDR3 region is CASSVGAIRSGANVLTF. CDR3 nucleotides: TGTGCCAGCAGCGTAGGGGCAATCCGCTCTGGGGCCAACGTCCTGACTTTC.

The CDR3 DNA reads TGTGCCAGCAGCTCCGACGAGGGCTACACCTTC. It specifies CASSSDEGYTF. The rearrangement links TRBV13 to TRBJ1-2, with no clear D. V was cut by 4 bases and J by 8 bases, with 8 bases left in between. Germline values: CDR1 PRHDT, CDR2 FYEKMQ (reference sequence). The CDR3 sequence is 11 residues long.

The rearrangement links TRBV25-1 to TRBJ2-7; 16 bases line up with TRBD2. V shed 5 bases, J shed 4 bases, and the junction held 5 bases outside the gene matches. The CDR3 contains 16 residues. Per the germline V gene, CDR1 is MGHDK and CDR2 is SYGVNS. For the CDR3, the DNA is TGTGCCAGCAGTTCCGAGGGACTAGCGGGAGGGTACGAGCAGTACTTC. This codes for CASSSEGLAGGYEQYF.

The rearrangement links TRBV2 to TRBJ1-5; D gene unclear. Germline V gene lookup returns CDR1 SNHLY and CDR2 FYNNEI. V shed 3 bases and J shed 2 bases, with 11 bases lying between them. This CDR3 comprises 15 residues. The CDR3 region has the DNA TGTGCCAGCAGTGACGTCCCTATGGGCAATCAGCCCCAGCATTTT. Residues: CASSDVPMGNQPQHF. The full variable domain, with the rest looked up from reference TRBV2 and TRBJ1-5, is EPEVTQTPSHQVTQMGQEVILRCVPISNHLYFYWYRQILGQKVEFLVSFYNNEISEKSEIFDDQFSVERPDGSNFTLKIRSTKLEDSAMYFCASSDVPMGNQPQHFGDGTRLSIL.